What follows are 7 T cell receptor beta chains derived from one specimen sequenced in a study of blood T cells in healthy people across ages. A second PCR, run for about 7 to 11 cycles, used a sample-barcoded 5' primer plus a J-beta primer mix. From the 5' RACE reads, TCRdb called clonotypes with MiXCR, one entry per CDR3 protein. Of about 650,000 distinct CDR3 sequences in the sample, 32% were seen once. Sequencing input: blood. The receptor source for this set is a woman over 75 in good health.

This clonotype was observed many times. In DNA, the CDR3 is TGTGCCAGCCTGGGCTTAGGGACAGATACGCAGTATTTT. This codes for CASLGLGTDTQYF. The chain joins TRBV6-5 to TRBJ2-3; D is uncertain. Germline CDR1 and CDR2: MNHEY and SVGAGI. The CDR3 has 13 residues. V shed 8 bases and J shed 3 bases, with 12 bases lying between them.

V is TRBV9 and J is TRBJ2-2; the match to TRBD2 covers 8 bases. The J segment lost 2 bases and the V segment lost 0 bases, leaving 6 bases of the junction unmatched. Germline V gives CDR1 SGDLS, CDR2 YYNGEE. CDR3 length: 17 residues. The CDR3 protein is CASSVVSGGHNTGELFF. CDR3 DNA sequence: TGTGCCAGCAGCGTAGTGTCGGGGGGGCATAACACCGGGGAGCTGTTTTTT.

This clonotype was observed a few times. DNA of the CDR3: TGTGCCAGCAGCGCCACAGGGGTCACCCAGTACTTC. It encodes CASSATGVTQYF. The genes are TRBV6-1 and TRBJ2-7; 7 bases line up with TRBD1. The germline gives CDR1 MNHNS, CDR2 SASEGT. V shed 6 bases and J 10 bases; nucleotides not matched to a gene: 9. CDR3 size: 12 residues.

Ten or more counts support this clonotype. The chain links TRBV4-2 to TRBJ1-2; no clear D gene. This CDR3 is 16 amino acids long. Trimming removed 1 base from V and 6 bases from J, with 18 bases in between. Germline CDR1 and CDR2: LGHNA and YNFKEQ. CDR3 amino acids: CASSQAGSGLSHGYTF. In DNA form, the CDR3 reads TGTGCCAGCAGCCAAGCGGGATCGGGGTTAAGTCATGGCTACACCTTC.

This clonotype was picked up many times. The chain employs TRBV4-1 and TRBJ2-7; no reliable D call. Trimming pared 1 base from V and 9 bases from J, leaving 13 bases between. CDR1 and CDR2 (germline): MGHRA, YSYEKL. The CDR3 is 13 amino acids. The CDR3 loop reads CASSQALPDGQYF. The DNA for the CDR3 is TGCGCCAGCAGCCAAGCGCTACCCGACGGGCAGTACTTC.

Comments on this clonotype: A clone one base away is much larger, so this may be a read error. V gene TRBV12-3 or TRBV12-4 combines with J gene TRBJ1-2; D is perhaps TRBD1 (5 bases). This CDR3 comprises 13 residues. The CDR3 here is CAGSFDRNNGYTF. DNA of the CDR3: TGTGCCGGCAGCTTTGACAGAAACAATGGCTACACCTTC.

This chain joins TRBV12-3 or TRBV12-4 and TRBJ2-3; D perhaps matches TRBD2 (6 bases). This CDR3 is 14 amino acids long. The ends were cut back, 6 bases at V and 4 bases at J, with 14 bases in the middle. In DNA, the CDR3 is TGTGCCAGCAGAAGACGGGGGAGAGCAGATACGCAGTATTTT. This sequence encodes CASRRRGRADTQYF.